A selection of T cell receptor beta chains follows, all from one sample in a study of blood T cell repertoires in COVID-19. Assay: immunoSEQ multiplex PCR; the TCRdb copy retains only in-frame clones and omits some. The table records 150,000 to 200,000 clones, roughly nine tenths of them present only once. The sample was peripheral blood. Receptors were obtained from a man between 60 and 70 years old with active or convalescent COVID-19. Both conserved end residues are part of each CDR3. The D gene is left open where the match is weak. Size is omitted from some rows. Given values are once, few, many or a class for expanded clones.

>.|TRBJ1-5|TRBV6-1|.
TGTGCCAGCAGTGAGGGCAGCCTCAATCAGCCCCAGCATTTT
CASSEGSLNQPQHF
>.|TRBJ1-1|TRBV9|.
TGTGCCAGCAGCGTACTTGACAGGCCAATGGGACTAACTGAAGCTTTCTTT
CASSVLDRPMGLTEAFF
>.|TRBJ2-5|TRBV19|TRBD2
TGTGCCAGTAGAGCGGGGGGCAGGTACCAAGAGACCCAGTACTTC
CASRAGGRYQETQYF
>.|TRBJ2-7|TRBV6-1|.
TGTGCCAGCAGTGACAACTACGAGCAGTACTTC
CASSDNYEQYF
>.|TRBJ1-6|TRBV5-6|.
TGTGCCAGCAGCTTGCCGACAGGAATGGATTCACCCCTCCACTTT
CASSLPTGMDSPLHF
>.|TRBJ2-7|TRBV7-9|TRBD2
TGTGCCAGCAGCAGCCCAGCCGGGGGGGGTGACTCCGAGCAGTACTTC
CASSSPAGGGDSEQYF
>.|TRBJ2-7|TRBV5-1|.
TGCGCCAGCAGCTTAGGAGGGAGGCTAGACGAGCAGTACTTC
CASSLGGRLDEQYF
>few|TRBJ2-1|TRBV16|TRBD2
TGTGCCAGCAGCCAATCTCGGGGGGGCCCCTACAATGAGCAGTTCTTC
CASSQSRGGPYNEQFF
>.|TRBJ2-3|TRBV3-1/TRBV3-2|TRBD1
TGTGCCAGCAGCCGCGCCGACAGGGGAAGCACAGATACGCAGTATTTT
CASSRADRGSTDTQYF
>.|TRBJ1-5|TRBV27|TRBD1
TGTGCCAGCAGTTCGGGACAGTTCAATCAGCCCCAGCATTTT
CASSSGQFNQPQHF
>.|TRBJ2-5|TRBV18|TRBD1
TGTGCCAGCTCACCTATAGGGGACAGGGAAGAGACCCAGTACTTC
CASSPIGDREETQYF
>.|TRBJ1-2|TRBV9|.
TGTGCCAGCAGCGTAGAGAGGGGGGGCTTTCACTATGGCTACACCTTC
CASSVERGGFHYGYTF
>.|TRBJ2-7|TRBV3-1/TRBV3-2|.
TGTGCCAGCAGCCAAGATCGAGCTTACTCCTACGAGCAGTACTTC
CASSQDRAYSYEQYF
>.|TRBJ1-1|TRBV4-2|.
TGTGCCAGCAGCCAAAGTCACAGGGTTACTGAAGCTTTCTTT
CASSQSHRVTEAFF
>.|TRBJ2-2|TRBV19|TRBD2
TGTGCCAGTAGTAGTATAGCGGGAGCGACCGGGGAGCTGTTTTTT
CASSSIAGATGELFF
>.|TRBJ1-5|TRBV15|TRBD1
TGTGCCACCAGCAGGGCCCCTGGGACAGGGTTTAATCAGCCCCAGCATTTT
CATSRAPGTGFNQPQHF
>.|TRBJ1-2|TRBV11-2|.
TGTGCCAGCAGCTTAGATTGGAGGGGATTCTATGGCTACACCTTC
CASSLDWRGFYGYTF
>.|TRBJ2-5|TRBV29-1|TRBD2
TGCAGCTCCTCGGGACTAGCGGGGGGAGAGACCCAGTACTTC
CSSSGLAGGETQYF
>once|TRBJ1-3|TRBV7-2|.
TGTGCCAGCAGCGCCCGGGGCTCTGGAAACACCATATATTTT
CASSARGSGNTIYF
>once|TRBJ2-7|TRBV18|.
TGTGCCAGCTCGACTAAAACCTACGAGCAGTACTTC
CASSTKTYEQYF
>.|TRBJ2-3|TRBV18|.
TGTGCCAGCTCACCGACATGGAAAAGCACAGATACGCAGTATTTT
CASSPTWKSTDTQYF
>.|TRBJ2-5|TRBV2|.
TGTGCCAGCAGTGATGTTAGCAACCTTCCAATTGCCCAGTACTTC
CASSDVSNLPIAQYF
>.|TRBJ2-1|TRBV7-9|.
TGTGCCAGCAGGGGGCCGGGACTCCCCTACAATGAGCAGTTCTTC
CASRGPGLPYNEQFF
>once|TRBJ2-1|TRBV19|TRBD1
TGTGCCAGTAGTCCGGGACAGAGCTCCTACAATGAGCAGTTCTTC
CASSPGQSSYNEQFF
>.|TRBJ1-1|TRBV7-2|.
TGTGCCAGCAGTCCCCATGAGCTCTCCTTAAACACTGAAGCTTTCTTT
CASSPHELSLNTEAFF
>.|TRBJ2-7|TRBV6-1|TRBD2
TGTGCCAGCAGTGAGGGACTAGTCCCCTACGAGCAGTACTTC
CASSEGLVPYEQYF
>.|TRBJ1-5|TRBV3-1/TRBV3-2|.
TGTGCCAGCAGCCAAGCAGGGGCGAACAATCAGCCCCAGCATTTT
CASSQAGANNQPQHF
>.|TRBJ1-5|TRBV6-5|.
TGTGCCAGCAGTTACTCGCGGCAAAGCAATCAGCCCCAGCATTTT
CASSYSRQSNQPQHF
>.|TRBJ2-7|TRBV28|.
TGTGCCAGCAGCTCAGCAGGGATCCGACCCTACGAGCAGTACTTC
CASSSAGIRPYEQYF